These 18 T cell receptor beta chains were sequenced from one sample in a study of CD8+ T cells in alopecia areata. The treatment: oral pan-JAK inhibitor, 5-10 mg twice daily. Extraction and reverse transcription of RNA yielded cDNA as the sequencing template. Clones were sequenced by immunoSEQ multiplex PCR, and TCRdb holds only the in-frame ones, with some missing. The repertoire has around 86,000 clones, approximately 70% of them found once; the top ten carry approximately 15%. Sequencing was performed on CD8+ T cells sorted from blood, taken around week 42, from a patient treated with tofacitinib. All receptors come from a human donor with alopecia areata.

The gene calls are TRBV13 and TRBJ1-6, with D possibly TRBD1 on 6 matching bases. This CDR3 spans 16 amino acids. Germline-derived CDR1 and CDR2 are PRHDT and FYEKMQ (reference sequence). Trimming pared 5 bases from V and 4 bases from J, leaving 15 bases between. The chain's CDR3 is CASSPRQVFYNSPLHF. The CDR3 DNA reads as TGTGCCAGCAGCCCTAGACAGGTTTTTTATAATTCACCCCTCCACTTT. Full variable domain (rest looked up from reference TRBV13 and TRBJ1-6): AAGVIQSPRHLIKEKRETATLKCYPIPRHDTVYWYQQGPGQDPQFLISFYEKMQSDKGSIPDRFSAQQFSDYHSELNMSSLELGDSALYFCASSPRQVFYNSPLHFGNGTRLTVT.

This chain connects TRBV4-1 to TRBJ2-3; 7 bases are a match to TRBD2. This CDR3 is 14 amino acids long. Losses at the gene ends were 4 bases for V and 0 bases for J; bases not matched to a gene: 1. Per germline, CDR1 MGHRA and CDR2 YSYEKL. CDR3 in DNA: TGCGCCAGCAGCCCCGGGAGGAGCACAGATACGCAGTATTTT. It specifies CASSPGRSTDTQYF.

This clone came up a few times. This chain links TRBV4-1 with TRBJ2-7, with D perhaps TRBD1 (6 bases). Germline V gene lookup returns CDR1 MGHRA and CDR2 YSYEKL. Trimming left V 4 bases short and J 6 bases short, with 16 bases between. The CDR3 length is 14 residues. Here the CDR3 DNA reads TGCGCCAGCAGCCCGCCGGGACAAACTGTCGAGCAGTACTTC. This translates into CASSPPGQTVEQYF.

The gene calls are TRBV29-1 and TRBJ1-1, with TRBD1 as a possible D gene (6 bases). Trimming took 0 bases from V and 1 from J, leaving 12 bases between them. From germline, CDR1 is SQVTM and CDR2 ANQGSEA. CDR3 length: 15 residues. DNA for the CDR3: TGCAGCGTTGAAGAACCGGGACAACGGAACACTGAAGCTTTCTTT. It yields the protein CSVEEPGQRNTEAFF.

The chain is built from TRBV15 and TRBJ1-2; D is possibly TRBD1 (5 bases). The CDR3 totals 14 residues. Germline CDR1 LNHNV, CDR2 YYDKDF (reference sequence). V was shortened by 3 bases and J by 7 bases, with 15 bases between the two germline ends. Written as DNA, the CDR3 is TGTGCCACCAGCAGGAAGAGTTTCCAGGGTGGCTACACCTTC. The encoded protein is CATSRKSFQGGYTF.

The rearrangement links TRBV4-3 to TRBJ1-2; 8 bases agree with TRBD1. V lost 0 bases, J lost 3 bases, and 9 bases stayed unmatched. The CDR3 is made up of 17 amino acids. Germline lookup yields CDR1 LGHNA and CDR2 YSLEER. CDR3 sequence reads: CASSQERSGQGDYGYTF. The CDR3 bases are TGCGCCAGCAGCCAAGAAAGGTCCGGACAGGGTGACTATGGCTACACCTTC.

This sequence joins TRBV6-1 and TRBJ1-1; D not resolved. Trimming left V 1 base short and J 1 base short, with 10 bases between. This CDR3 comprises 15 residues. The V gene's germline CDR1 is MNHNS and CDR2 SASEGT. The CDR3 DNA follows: TGTGCCAGCAGTGAAGGGGTCGGTGAGAACACTGAAGCTTTCTTT. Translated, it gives CASSEGVGENTEAFF.

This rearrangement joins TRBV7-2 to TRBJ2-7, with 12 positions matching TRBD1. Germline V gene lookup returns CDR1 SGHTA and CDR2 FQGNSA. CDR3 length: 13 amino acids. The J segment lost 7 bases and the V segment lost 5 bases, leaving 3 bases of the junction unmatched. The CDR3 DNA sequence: TGTGCCAGCAGCGGGACAGGGGGCTCAGAGCAGTACTTC. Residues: CASSGTGGSEQYF.

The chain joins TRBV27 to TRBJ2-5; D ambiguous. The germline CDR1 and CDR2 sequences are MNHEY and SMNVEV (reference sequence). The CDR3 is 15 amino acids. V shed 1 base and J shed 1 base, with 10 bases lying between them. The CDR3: CASSLFYSTQETQYF. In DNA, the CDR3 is TGTGCCAGCAGTTTATTCTACAGTACCCAAGAGACCCAGTACTTC.

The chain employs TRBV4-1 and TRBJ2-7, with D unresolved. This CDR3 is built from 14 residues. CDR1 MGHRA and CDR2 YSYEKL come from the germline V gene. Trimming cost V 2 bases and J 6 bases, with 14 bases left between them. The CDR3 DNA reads TGCGCCAGCAGCCAAAATAGTTTTCTGAGCGAGCAGTACTTC. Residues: CASSQNSFLSEQYF.

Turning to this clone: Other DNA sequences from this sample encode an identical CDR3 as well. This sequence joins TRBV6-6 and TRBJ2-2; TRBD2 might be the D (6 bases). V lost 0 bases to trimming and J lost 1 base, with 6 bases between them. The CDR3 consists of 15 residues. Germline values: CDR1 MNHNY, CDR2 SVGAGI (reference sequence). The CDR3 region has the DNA TGTGCCAGCAGTTACTCGGGACTGAACACCGGGGAGCTGTTTTTT. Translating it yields CASSYSGLNTGELFF.

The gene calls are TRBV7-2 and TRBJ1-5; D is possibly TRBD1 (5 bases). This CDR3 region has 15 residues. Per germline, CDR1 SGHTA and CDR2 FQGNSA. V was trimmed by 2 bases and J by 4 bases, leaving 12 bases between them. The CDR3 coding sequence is TGTGCCAGCAGCTTAACGCAGGGCGGGAATCAGCCCCAGCATTTT. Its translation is CASSLTQGGNQPQHF.

The CDR3 sequence is CAWSVGQTYEQYF. In DNA form, the CDR3 reads TGTGCCTGGAGTGTGGGTCAGACCTACGAGCAGTACTTC. This chain connects TRBV30 to TRBJ2-7; D uncertain. This CDR3 is built from 13 residues. CDR1 and CDR2 from the germline V gene are GTSNPN and SVGIG (reference sequence). V lost 0 bases, J lost 2 bases, and 8 bases lay in between.

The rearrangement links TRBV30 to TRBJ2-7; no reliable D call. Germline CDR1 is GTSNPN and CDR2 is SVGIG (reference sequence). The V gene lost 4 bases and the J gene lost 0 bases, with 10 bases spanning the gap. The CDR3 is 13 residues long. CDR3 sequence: CAWMSVHSYEQYF. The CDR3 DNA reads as TGTGCCTGGATGTCGGTTCACTCCTACGAGCAGTACTTC. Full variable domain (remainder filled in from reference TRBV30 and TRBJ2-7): SQTIHQWPATLVQPVGSPLSLECTVEGTSNPNLYWYRQAAGRGLQLLFYSVGIGQISSEVPQNLSASRPQDRQFILSSKKLLLSDSGFYLCAWMSVHSYEQYFGPGTRLTVT.

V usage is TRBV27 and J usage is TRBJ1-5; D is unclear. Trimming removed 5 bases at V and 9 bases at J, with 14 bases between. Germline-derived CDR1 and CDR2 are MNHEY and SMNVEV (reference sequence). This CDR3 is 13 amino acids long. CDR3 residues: CASSGEGFWPQHF. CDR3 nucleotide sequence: TGTGCCAGCAGTGGAGAGGGTTTTTGGCCCCAGCATTTT.

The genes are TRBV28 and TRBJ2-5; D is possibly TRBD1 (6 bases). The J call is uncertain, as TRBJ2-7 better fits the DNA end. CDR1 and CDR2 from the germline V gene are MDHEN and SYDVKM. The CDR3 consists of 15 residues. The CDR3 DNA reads TGTGCCAGCAGTTTCCCCGCACAGGGCACCTACGAGCAGTACTTC. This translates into CASSFPAQGTYEQYF.

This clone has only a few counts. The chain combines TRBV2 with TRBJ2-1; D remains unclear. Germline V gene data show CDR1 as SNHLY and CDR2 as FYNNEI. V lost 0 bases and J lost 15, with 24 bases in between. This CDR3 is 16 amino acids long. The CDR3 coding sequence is TGTGCCAGCAGTGAAGCGCATCAGGCTGCGTCCCCCAAAGGGTTCTTC. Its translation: CASSEAHQAASPKGFF. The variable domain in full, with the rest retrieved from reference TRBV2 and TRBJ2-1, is EPEVTQTPSHQVTQMGQEVILRCVPISNHLYFYWYRQILGQKVEFLVSFYNNEISEKSEIFDDQFSVERPDGSNFTLKIRSTKLEDSAMYFCASSEAHQAASPKGFFGPGTRLTVL.

CDR3 nucleotides: TGTGCCAGCAGGGGCCGCGAGCAGTACTTC. Translating it yields CASRGREQYF. The chain has TRBV25-1 and TRBJ2-7; D ambiguous. Trimming cost V 6 bases and J 6 bases, with 6 bases left between them. Per the germline V gene, CDR1 is MGHDK and CDR2 is SYGVNS. This CDR3 spans 10 amino acids.